The clone carrying this TCR beta chain was counted a few times. The CDR3 contains 13 residues. Germline V lookup: CDR1 SGHTA, CDR2 FQGTGA. V was clipped by 10 bases and J by 4 bases, with 16 bases between them. The sample belongs to a study of cytomegalovirus exposure and HLA in healthy donors. 60 Vbeta and 13 Jbeta primers were used in PCR. Produced via immunoSEQ multiplex PCR; TCRdb's table is partial and in-frame only. The sample includes about 140,000 clones, roughly 76% of them seen just once. This receptor was taken from a woman aged 40 to 50 in good health and CMV-seronegative. Sequencing was done on a sample of PBMCs. V gene TRBV7-3 combines with J gene TRBJ1-1, with D tentatively TRBD1 (6 bases). CDR3 in amino acids: CATGAGVITEAFF. In DNA form, the CDR3 reads TGTGCCACCGGGGCAGGGGTGATCACTGAAGCTTTCTTT.